The clone carrying this T cell receptor (beta chain) has a handful of counts. Its antigen is still unknown. HIV-negative, healthy adults without recent acute infections or vaccinations were the donors. This entry comes from a study of shared clonotypes between healthy human individuals. Points from the study as a whole: The study generally estimated greater richness for naive than memory subsets.

From germline, CDR1 is SGHRS and CDR2 YFSETQ. The CDR3 spans 15 residues. V was pared by 2 bases and J by 8 bases, with 5 bases of the junction left unmatched. In the original workflow: ImmunoSEQ gave junction-only sequences without quality scores, so filtering differed. Assay: immunoSEQ multiplex PCR; the TCRdb copy retains only in-frame clones and omits some. The V and J calls and the clone size are those of that table, but D and trimming were determined from the DNA. The data contain roughly 2 million clones, roughly 94% of them singletons. This clonotype was sampled from a man younger than 35 in good health. The sample comprised naive CD4+ T cells sorted from blood. Noted subset: CD45RA+ positively selected. This sequence joins TRBV5-1 and TRBJ1-6; 9 nucleotides line up with TRBD1. The CDR3 loop is CASSFGQGKDSPLHF. As DNA, the CDR3 is TGCGCCAGCAGCTTCGGACAGGGGAAGGATTCACCCCTCCACTTT.